A selection of T cell receptor beta chains follows, all from one sample in a study of blood T cell repertoires in COVID-19. TCRdb's copy holds only in-frame clones and misses some; the assay was immunoSEQ multiplex PCR. Found here are hundreds of thousands of clones, about 91% of them singletons; the top ten hold roughly 6.3%. The sample taken for sequencing was peripheral blood. These receptors were taken from a woman aged 25-40 years with COVID-19, enrolled during active disease. Each CDR3 is given without its conserved first and last residue. A D gene is named only where the DNA matches it firmly.

v_gene	d_gene	j_gene	CDR3aa
TRBV7-9	-	TRBJ1-5	ASSFGTSNQPQH
TRBV7-9	-	TRBJ2-1	ASLNAGSYIRDEQF
TRBV12-5	TRBD2	TRBJ2-3	ASGLVKASGSSNSFSQY
TRBV28	-	TRBJ1-2	ASSLGAGLTAH
TRBV5-1	TRBD2	TRBJ2-3	ASSLDRTSGREWATDTQY
TRBV7-8	-	TRBJ2-3	ASSRGGGPPGTDTQY
TRBV3-1/TRBV3-2	TRBD2	TRBJ2-1	ASSQEWLAGEGEQF
TRBV28	-	TRBJ1-3	ASSWGHSGNTIY
TRBV24-1	TRBD1	TRBJ1-2	ATSDPGQGYGYT
TRBV9	TRBD2	TRBJ2-3	ASSPKGLAGASTDTQY
TRBV4-2	-	TRBJ1-5	ASSQGRGKNQPQH
TRBV14	-	TRBJ1-1	ASSLNRAFTEAF
TRBV29-1	TRBD1	TRBJ2-3	SVKPWDRRSTDTQY
TRBV6-5	-	TRBJ2-1	ASRGGSYNEQF
TRBV5-6	-	TRBJ2-2	ASSWGLTGELF
TRBV6-2/TRBV6-3	TRBD1	TRBJ2-3	ASSEPRGRTFTDTQY
TRBV28	-	TRBJ2-7	ASSPTLQGRGYEQY
TRBV5-1	-	TRBJ2-2	ASSSGTPNTGELF
TRBV6-4	TRBD2	TRBJ2-1	ATQGSAGGEQF
TRBV11-3	TRBD1	TRBJ1-2	ASSLTGSYGYT
TRBV18	-	TRBJ2-3	ASSPVWLGTDTQY
TRBV9	-	TRBJ1-1	ASSVGGSTEAF
TRBV19	-	TRBJ2-2	ASKSGRYPTGELF
TRBV4-1	TRBD1	TRBJ1-6	ASSQASGTADNSPLH
TRBV4-3	-	TRBJ1-2	ASSQDTARGRNYGYT
TRBV28	TRBD1	TRBJ1-5	ASSLPGQEHQPQH
TRBV2	TRBD2	TRBJ2-1	ASRLFGLRGAYNEQF
TRBV3-1/TRBV3-2	-	TRBJ2-3	ASSQEGRGSSTDTQY
TRBV19	TRBD2	TRBJ2-1	ASSSLSGSFYNEQF
TRBV12-5	-	TRBJ2-5	ASGLPPEETQY
TRBV2	TRBD1	TRBJ1-1	ASSERGGQGIAEAF
TRBV3-1/TRBV3-2	-	TRBJ2-5	ASSQGWGRTKTQY
TRBV5-1	TRBD1	TRBJ2-2	ASSLQGNGELF
TRBV6-5	-	TRBJ2-5	ASFASEETQY
TRBV10-2	TRBD2	TRBJ2-1	ASSETLGLAASYNEQF
TRBV5-6	TRBD2	TRBJ2-2	ASSSRLAGLTGELF
TRBV4-3	TRBD1	TRBJ1-2	ASSRRLRDSWSGYT
TRBV7-6	-	TRBJ2-3	ASSLEVAGGTDTQY
TRBV7-9	TRBD1	TRBJ2-6	ASKLGRTGLSGANVLT
TRBV11-2	-	TRBJ1-1	ASSPNSAEAF
TRBV7-9	TRBD1	TRBJ2-1	ASSLERRGQGWWNEQF